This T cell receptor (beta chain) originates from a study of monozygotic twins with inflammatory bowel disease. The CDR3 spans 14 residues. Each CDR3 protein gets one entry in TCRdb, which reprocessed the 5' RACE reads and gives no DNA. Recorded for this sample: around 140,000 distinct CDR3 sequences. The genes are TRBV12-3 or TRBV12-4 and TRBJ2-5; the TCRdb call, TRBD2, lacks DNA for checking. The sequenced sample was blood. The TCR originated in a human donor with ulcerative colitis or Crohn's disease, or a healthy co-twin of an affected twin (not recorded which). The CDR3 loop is CASSLLAVQETQYF.